These 24 T cell receptor beta chains share one sample of origin, sequenced in a study of T cell responses to AZD1222 COVID-19 vaccine. Some clones are missing from TCRdb's copy, which holds only in-frame ones; the method was immunoSEQ multiplex PCR. The sample yields some 40,000 clones, around 90% seen once. The input for sequencing was peripheral blood, taken 28 days after the second dose of the MenACWY control vaccine. The receptors were sampled from an adult who received the MenACWY meningococcal vaccine as a control.

The rearrangement joins TRBV2 to TRBJ2-7; D is perhaps TRBD1 (6 bases). With 2 bases removed from V and 0 bases from J, the gap between germline ends came to 8 bases. Germline V lookup: CDR1 SNHLY, CDR2 FYNNEI. This CDR3 region has 14 residues. The CDR3 loop is CASSETGSSYEQYF. The CDR3 coding sequence is TGTGCCAGCAGTGAAACAGGGAGCTCCTACGAGCAGTACTTC.

The CDR3 spells CATVQGMGAQYF. For the CDR3, the DNA is TGTGCCACCGTGCAGGGGATGGGTGCGCAGTACTTC. This rearrangement joins TRBV7-9 to TRBJ2-7; the D gene is possibly TRBD1 (6 bases). Per germline, CDR1 SEHNR and CDR2 FQNEAQ (reference sequence). The CDR3 is 12 amino acids. Trimming took off 10 bases at V and 9 bases at J, with 19 bases between the two ends.

V and J are TRBV9 and TRBJ2-3, with D hard to call. The CDR3 is 15 residues long. Germline lookup yields CDR1 SGDLS and CDR2 YYNGEE. The germline V and J ends were trimmed by 2 bases and 2 bases, with 12 bases remaining between them. CDR3 DNA sequence: TGTGCCAGCAGCGTCTTGGCAGGAAACACAGATACGCAGTATTTT. Translation: CASSVLAGNTDTQYF.

CDR3 sequence (DNA): TGTGCCAGCAGGTTAGACGGTAGCAATCAGCCCCAGCATTTT. Its protein is CASRLDGSNQPQHF. The rearrangement uses TRBV6-6 and TRBJ1-5; D is ambiguous. With 6 bases removed from V and 0 bases from J, the gap between germline ends came to 9 bases. Germline values: CDR1 MNHNY, CDR2 SVGAGI (reference sequence). The CDR3 spans 14 residues.

The chain couples TRBV21-1 to TRBJ2-5. TRBV21-1 is shown as a pseudogene. This CDR3 contains 16 residues. CDR3 coding DNA: TGTGCCAGCAGCAAAGCTCGCCTGGCCAGGAGTGAGACCCAGTACTTC. This sequence encodes CASSKARLARSETQYF.

This chain joins TRBV7-9 and TRBJ1-1; D not certain. This CDR3 spans 14 amino acids. V lost 5 bases, J lost 1 base, and 11 bases lay in between. Germline V gene sequence: CDR1 SEHNR, CDR2 FQNEAQ (reference sequence). CDR3 residues: CASSPAGSNTEAFF. CDR3 DNA sequence: TGTGCCAGCAGCCCGGCCGGGTCGAACACTGAAGCTTTCTTT.

The chain has TRBV6-5 and TRBJ2-2; D possibly corresponds to TRBD2 (7 bases). The V end lost 1 base, the J end lost 4 bases, and 10 bases lay between the germline ends. The CDR3 extends over 15 amino acids. Germline CDR1 is MNHEY and CDR2 is SVGAGI. As DNA, the CDR3 is TGTGCCAGCAGTTACTGGGGGGGGCCCACCGGGGAGCTGTTTTTT. Translated, it gives CASSYWGGPTGELFF.

This clone was counted a few times. The J gene is TRBJ1-6, the V gene TRBV10-1; tentative D call: TRBD1 (5 bases). This CDR3 is built from 14 residues. The V gene lost 7 bases and the J gene lost 5 bases, with 12 bases spanning the gap. Germline CDR1 is WNHNN and CDR2 is SYGVQD (reference sequence). CDR3 in DNA: TGCGCCAGCACCCCCAGGGTGAATAATTCACCCCTCCACTTT. Translated, it gives CASTPRVNNSPLHF.

The rearrangement uses TRBV10-2 and TRBJ2-2; D gene unclear. The CDR3 length is 15 residues. The germline V and J ends were trimmed by 0 bases and 1 base, with 6 bases remaining between them. Germline-derived CDR1 and CDR2 are WSHSY and SAAADI. The CDR3 spells CASSESGKNTGELFF. CDR3 nucleotide sequence: TGCGCCAGCAGTGAGTCGGGCAAGAACACCGGGGAGCTGTTTTTT.

This chain joins TRBV15 and TRBJ2-2; D ambiguous. V dropped 3 bases and J dropped 1 base, with 6 bases sitting between them. Germline lookup yields CDR1 LNHNV and CDR2 YYDKDF (reference sequence). This CDR3 comprises 14 residues. CDR3 nucleotide sequence: TGTGCCACCAGCAGGGGCTTGAACACCGGGGAGCTGTTTTTT. Its protein is CATSRGLNTGELFF.

CDR3 nucleotides: TGTGCCAGCAGTTACCCGACCAGCTCGACTGGACCCTCCTACGAGCAGTACTTC. This sequence encodes CASSYPTSSTGPSYEQYF. V gene TRBV28 combines with J gene TRBJ2-7, with D unresolved. Trimming removed 4 bases from V and 0 bases from J, with 22 bases in between. This CDR3 region has 18 residues. The V gene's germline CDR1 is MDHEN and CDR2 SYDVKM.

This clone appeared a single time. This chain links TRBV9 with TRBJ2-3, with 14 bases aligning to TRBD2. This CDR3 contains 16 residues. Germline V gives CDR1 SGDLS, CDR2 YYNGEE. V lost 4 bases to trimming and J lost 6 bases; unmatched junction nucleotides: 7. Here the CDR3 DNA reads TGTGCCAGCAGCTTCACCGGGACTAGCGGGAGTGATACGCAGTATTTT. Translation: CASSFTGTSGSDTQYF.

V usage is TRBV5-1 and J usage is TRBJ2-7; D not resolved. Germline CDR1 and CDR2: SGHRS and YFSETQ. V lost 3 bases and J 5 bases, leaving 6 bases between the germline ends. The CDR3 is made up of 11 amino acids. CDR3 nucleotide sequence: TGCGCCAGCAGCTCGGTTAACGAGCAGTACTTC. Translation: CASSSVNEQYF. The full variable domain, its missing parts supplied by reference TRBV5-1 and TRBJ2-7, is KAGVTQTPRYLIKTRGQQVTLSCSPISGHRSVSWYQQTPGQGLQFLFEYFSETQRNKGNFPGRFSGRQFSNSRSEMNVSTLELGDSALYLCASSSVNEQYFGPGTRLTVT.

V gene TRBV6-5 combines with J gene TRBJ2-3; the match to TRBD2 covers 7 bases. Per germline, CDR1 MNHEY and CDR2 SVGAGI. This CDR3 spans 15 amino acids. V gave up 6 bases and J gave up 0 bases; unmatched junction bases: 6. The CDR3 sequence is CASRLAGSSTDTQYF. DNA of the CDR3: TGTGCCAGCAGGTTAGCGGGCTCTAGCACAGATACGCAGTATTTT.

DNA of the CDR3: TGTGCCAGCAGCTTAGCGGGAGTCTACGAGCAGTACTTC. Translating it yields CASSLAGVYEQYF. The chain recombines TRBV11-2 with TRBJ2-7, with D possibly TRBD2 on 6 matching bases. The CDR3 spans 13 residues. V dropped 1 base and J dropped 3 bases, with 7 bases sitting between them. Germline V CDR1 and CDR2: SGHAT, FQNNGV.

The chain joins TRBV7-7 to TRBJ2-2; no definite D call. Germline V gene lookup returns CDR1 SSHAT and CDR2 FNYEAQ (reference sequence). The CDR3 runs to 14 residues. The V end was cut by 5 bases, the J end by 7 bases, with 14 bases between. The CDR3 sequence is CASSPTIRHGELFF. The CDR3, as DNA: TGTGCCAGCAGCCCGACAATTAGGCACGGGGAGCTGTTTTTT.

This clone was seen a single time. V and J are TRBV6-5 and TRBJ2-4, with 8 positions matching TRBD1. CDR1 is MNHEY and CDR2 is SVGAGI in the germline V gene. There are 13 residues in the CDR3. Germline trimming cut 6 bases from V and 5 bases from J; bases unmatched to any gene: 3. In DNA, the CDR3 is TGTGCCAGCAGAGGGACAGGAGAAAACATTCAGTACTTC. Translation: CASRGTGENIQYF.

The chain employs TRBV19 and TRBJ2-7, with a weak D call TRBD1 (5 bases). V was shortened by 5 bases and J by 3 bases, with 11 bases between the two germline ends. The CDR3 totals 13 residues. Per germline, CDR1 LNHDA and CDR2 SQIVND (reference sequence). In nucleotides, the CDR3 is TGTGCCAGTAGTCTGACAGCTTACTACGAGCAGTACTTC. As protein: CASSLTAYYEQYF.

The CDR3 protein is CASGAGAYEQYF. Written as DNA, the CDR3 is TGTGCCAGCGGAGCGGGGGCCTACGAGCAGTACTTC. The V and J genes are TRBV25-1 and TRBJ2-7; TRBD2 matches at 8 bases. The J segment lost 2 bases and the V segment lost 8 bases, leaving 2 bases of the junction unmatched. From germline, CDR1 is MGHDK and CDR2 SYGVNS. The length of the CDR3 is 12 residues.

The rearrangement uses TRBV6-1 and TRBJ1-5; 10 bases are a match to TRBD1. The V and J ends lost 0 bases and 7 bases, in that order; junction bases with no gene match: 18. The CDR3 loop spans 20 amino acids. Germline assignment: CDR1 MNHNS and CDR2 SASEGT. The CDR3 is CASSEAPGTGASILGQPQHF. The CDR3, as DNA: TGTGCCAGCAGTGAAGCCCCCGGGACAGGGGCTTCGATCTTAGGGCAGCCCCAGCATTTT.

This clone was picked up one time. The chain joins TRBV5-5 to TRBJ2-2, with 13 bases identical to TRBD2. The CDR3 covers 16 residues. Trimming took 3 bases from V and 3 from J; bases not matched to a gene: 2. CDR1 and CDR2 from the germline V gene are SGHKS and YYEKEE (reference sequence). This chain's CDR3 is CASSWGLAGYTGELFF. CDR3 coding DNA: TGTGCCAGCAGCTGGGGACTAGCGGGATACACCGGGGAGCTGTTTTTT.

This clone appeared a single time. The chain is built from TRBV28 and TRBJ2-7, with 9 positions matching TRBD2. Unmatched junction bases numbered 5, after V lost 7 bases and J lost 4 bases. CDR3 length: 13 amino acids. Germline V lookup: CDR1 MDHEN, CDR2 SYDVKM. The chain's CDR3 is CASTLAGWYEQYF. The CDR3, as DNA: TGTGCCAGCACGCTAGCGGGATGGTACGAGCAGTACTTC.

This chain links TRBV15 with TRBJ1-1; D call uncertain. CDR3 length: 13 residues. With 8 bases removed from V and 7 bases from J, the gap between germline ends came to 17 bases. Germline V gene lookup returns CDR1 LNHNV and CDR2 YYDKDF (reference sequence). In DNA, the CDR3 is TGTGCCACCGTCACTAGGATACCCGGTGAAGCTTTCTTT. Its protein is CATVTRIPGEAFF.

The chain couples TRBV24-1 to TRBJ1-5; possibly TRBD1 for D (5 bases). The CDR3 extends over 15 amino acids. Trimming cost V 3 bases and J 4 bases, with 12 bases left between them. Germline V gene sequence: CDR1 KGHDR, CDR2 SFDVKD. CDR3: CATSDDSPGNQPQHF. The DNA of the CDR3 is TGTGCCACCAGTGATGACAGTCCGGGGAATCAGCCCCAGCATTTT.